The next 9 T cell receptor beta chains were all read from a single sample in a study of blood T cell repertoires in COVID-19. Libraries were prepared by immunoSEQ multiplex PCR; TCRdb keeps only in-frame clonotypes and omits some of them. The sample lists about 120,000 clones; 75% to 90% were seen once. Sequenced material: peripheral blood. Source of these receptors: a human donor in a cohort sampled during active COVID-19.

The chain carries TRBV18 and TRBJ1-4; 8 positions match TRBD1. Germline CDR1 and CDR2: KGHSH and LQKENI. There are 16 residues in the CDR3. Trimming at V came to 5 bases and at J to 8 bases, leaving 13 bases not matched to a gene. In nucleotides, the CDR3 is TGTGCCAGCTCATCATTTCGCGGGGACAGGTCCGAAAAACTGTTTTTT. The encoded protein is CASSSFRGDRSEKLFF.

The chain is built from TRBV6-2 or TRBV6-3 and TRBJ1-2; no clear D gene. The germline V gene has CDR1 MNHEY and CDR2 SVGEGT. V shed 0 bases and J shed 4 bases, with 12 bases lying between them. CDR3 length: 15 amino acids. The CDR3 region has the DNA TGTGCCAGCAGTTACTCTTTATCCGCTAGCTATGGCTACACCTTC. It specifies CASSYSLSASYGYTF.

V is TRBV21-1 and J is TRBJ1-5; the table calls TRBD1, which could not be checked here. TRBV21-1 is labeled a pseudogene. The CDR3 is 16 residues long. The CDR3 coding sequence is TGTGCCAGCAGCACACAAAACAGGGTCTCGGGTCAGCCCCAGCATTTT. Translated, it gives CASSTQNRVSGQPQHF.

This chain links TRBV5-1 with TRBJ2-2; 7 nucleotides line up with TRBD2. V was clipped by 1 base and J by 5 bases; unmatched bases: 5. The CDR3 spans 15 residues. Germline V CDR1 and CDR2: SGHRS, YFSETQ. Here the CDR3 DNA reads TGCGCCAGCAGCTTGACGACAGCGGGAACCGGGGAGCTGTTTTTT. It codes for CASSLTTAGTGELFF.

This chain connects TRBV3-1 (or the pseudogene TRBV3-2) to TRBJ2-7, with D tentatively TRBD2 (6 bases). CDR3 length: 15 amino acids. Germline V CDR1 and CDR2: LGHDT, YNNKEL (reference sequence). V was clipped by 1 base and J by 3 bases, with 13 bases between them. CDR3 residues: CASSQVRAGYYEQYF. CDR3 DNA: TGTGCCAGCAGCCAAGTCCGCGCGGGATACTACGAGCAGTACTTC.

V is TRBV2 and J is TRBJ2-3; 10 bases map to TRBD2. The CDR3 runs 15 residues. V trimming: 2 bases; J trimming: 4 bases; junction bases outside the gene matches: 3. Germline loops: CDR1 SNHLY, CDR2 FYNNEI. The CDR3 spells CASSEKAGGPDTQYF. In DNA form, the CDR3 reads TGTGCCAGCAGTGAAAAAGCGGGGGGGCCAGATACGCAGTATTTT. Complete variable domain (other parts from reference TRBV2 and TRBJ2-3): EPEVTQTPSHQVTQMGQEVILRCVPISNHLYFYWYRQILGQKVEFLVSFYNNEISEKSEIFDDQFSVERPDGSNFTLKIRSTKLEDSAMYFCASSEKAGGPDTQYFGPGTRLTVL.

This sequence joins TRBV7-2 and TRBJ2-3; TRBD1 agrees at 7 bases. The J segment lost 2 bases and the V segment lost 4 bases, leaving 3 bases of the junction unmatched. The CDR3 loop spans 14 amino acids. From germline, CDR1 is SGHTA and CDR2 FQGNSA. The CDR3 sequence: CASSSDRYTDTQYF. CDR3 coding DNA: TGTGCCAGCAGCTCGGACAGGTACACAGATACGCAGTATTTT. Using reference TRBV7-2 and TRBJ2-3 for the parts outside the CDR3, the full variable domain is GAGVSQSPSNKVTEKGKDVELRCDPISGHTALYWYRQSLGQGLEFLIYFQGNSAPDKSGLPSDRFSAERTGGSVSTLTIQRTQQEDSAVYLCASSSDRYTDTQYFGPGTRLTVL.

V gene TRBV5-1 combines with J gene TRBJ2-6; possible D gene TRBD2, 5 bases. Germline V CDR1 and CDR2: SGHRS, YFSETQ. V gave up 2 bases and J gave up 0 bases, with 9 bases separating them. The CDR3 consists of 16 residues. CDR3 sequence (DNA): TGCGCCAGCAGCTTACTAGGCAACTCTGGGGCCAACGTCCTGACTTTC. Its translation is CASSLLGNSGANVLTF.

The rearrangement joins TRBV2 to TRBJ2-6; D gene ambiguous. This CDR3 contains 15 residues. The germline V and J ends were trimmed by 7 bases and 0 bases, with 10 bases remaining between them. The germline V gene encodes CDR1 SNHLY and CDR2 FYNNEI. DNA for the CDR3: TGTGCCAGCATGTGGAGCCCCTCTGGGGCCAACGTCCTGACTTTC. Protein sequence: CASMWSPSGANVLTF.